The 30 T cell receptor beta chains in this list originate from one sample, sequenced in a study of blood T cells in healthy people across ages. A sample-barcoded 5' primer and a J-beta primer mix were used in a second PCR of roughly 7 to 11 cycles. TCRdb reprocessed the 5' RACE reads via MiXCR and lists one record per CDR3 protein. The sample shows over 1.5 million distinct CDR3 sequences, 49% of them seen only once. The specimen was blood. The receptors were sampled from a woman in her 40s in good health.

On this clonotype itself: One end of the junction is discordant with germline, which a read error may explain. V and J are TRBV6-6 and TRBJ1-5; TRBD1 matches at 7 bases. Germline values: CDR1 MNHNY, CDR2 SVGAGI (reference sequence). The CDR3 is 15 amino acids. CDR3 sequence: CASSSEGARNRPQHF. CDR3 DNA: TGTGCCAGCAGTTCCGAGGGGGCACGGAATCGGCCCCAGCATTTT.

The J gene is TRBJ2-7, the V gene TRBV20-1; 9 positions agree with TRBD2. CDR1 and CDR2 from the germline V gene are DFQATT and SNEGSKA (reference sequence). Trimming cost V 5 bases and J 0 bases; bases outside gene matches: 11. The CDR3 consists of 16 residues. The CDR3 is CSAGCSGGHPSYEQYF. The CDR3 bases are TGCAGTGCTGGCTGTAGCGGGGGCCATCCCTCCTACGAGCAGTACTTC.

The J gene is TRBJ2-1, the V gene TRBV12-3 or TRBV12-4; weak D call: TRBD1 (6 bases). This CDR3 has 14 amino acids. The V and J ends lost 7 bases and 0 bases respectively, with 10 bases between them. The CDR3 region is CASILGGSYNEQFF. The CDR3, as DNA: TGTGCCAGCATTCTAGGGGGCTCCTACAATGAGCAGTTCTTC.

V gene TRBV4-1 combines with J gene TRBJ2-7; TRBD1 is a possible D gene (5 bases). Trimming took 2 bases from V and 3 from J, leaving 8 bases between them. Germline V lookup: CDR1 MGHRA, CDR2 YSYEKL. This CDR3 spans 13 amino acids. The DNA of the CDR3 is TGCGCCAGCAGCCAACAGGGAAACTACGAGCAGTACTTC. Translated: CASSQQGNYEQYF.

This clonotype was seen a few times. The CDR3 is CASSPGIVLGYNEQFF. For the CDR3, the DNA is TGTGCCAGCAGCCCAGGCATCGTATTAGGGTACAATGAGCAGTTCTTC. The genes are TRBV11-2 and TRBJ2-1; D uncertain. CDR3 length: 16 residues. CDR1 and CDR2 from the germline V gene are SGHAT and FQNNGV. The V gene lost 5 bases and the J gene lost 4 bases, with 18 bases spanning the gap.

This chain links TRBV9 with TRBJ2-1; 9 bases fit TRBD2. Germline V lookup: CDR1 SGDLS, CDR2 YYNGEE. V gave up 0 bases and J gave up 5 bases; unmatched junction bases: 6. The CDR3 runs 16 residues. The DNA of the CDR3 is TGTGCCAGCAGCGTAGGCCCTAGCGGGGCCCACAATGAGCAGTTCTTC. It encodes CASSVGPSGAHNEQFF. Variable domain in full (rest from reference TRBV9 and TRBJ2-1): DSGVTQTPKHLITATGQRVTLRCSPRSGDLSVYWYQQSLDQGLQFLIQYYNGEERAKGNILERFSAQQFPDLHSELNLSSLELGDSALYFCASSVGPSGAHNEQFFGPGTRLTVL.

The rearrangement joins TRBV6-1 to TRBJ2-5; unclear D gene. Trimming stripped 7 bases from V and 0 bases from J, with 12 bases between. CDR1 and CDR2 from the germline V gene are MNHNS and SASEGT. The CDR3 covers 14 residues. The CDR3 reads CASKNAANQETQYF. DNA for the CDR3: TGTGCCAGCAAAAACGCGGCTAACCAAGAGACCCAGTACTTC.

This clonotype was seen at least ten times. This chain links TRBV7-2 with TRBJ1-2; possible D gene TRBD1, 5 bases. This CDR3 has 14 amino acids. Deletions cut 2 bases from V and 2 bases from J, with 9 bases between. From germline, CDR1 is SGHTA and CDR2 FQGNSA. DNA for the CDR3: TGTGCCAGCAGCTTATCAGGGCTCAACTATGGCTACACCTTC. This sequence encodes CASSLSGLNYGYTF.

This clonotype was found once. The chain combines TRBV24-1 with TRBJ2-1; 10 bases are shared with TRBD1. CDR1 is KGHDR, CDR2 SFDVKD, per germline. This CDR3 region has 16 residues. J lost 4 bases, V lost 4 bases, and 6 bases had no gene match. The CDR3 loop reads CATSEPGQGEYNEQFF. The CDR3 DNA reads TGTGCCACCAGTGAACCAGGACAGGGGGAATACAATGAGCAGTTCTTC.

CDR3 in amino acids: CASSQVSGGASSYNEQYF. The CDR3 nucleotides are TGTGCCAGCAGCCAAGTTAGCGGGGGGGCCAGCTCCTACAATGAGCAGTACTTC. J is TRBJ2-7 and V is TRBV4-2, with TRBD2 matching over 11 bases. Germline lookup yields CDR1 LGHNA and CDR2 YNFKEQ. V lost 1 base to trimming and J lost 7 bases; unmatched junction nucleotides: 15. This CDR3 is 18 amino acids long.

The rearrangement links TRBV9 to TRBJ2-3, with D uncertain. V lost 1 base and J lost 2, with 8 bases in between. CDR3 size: 14 residues. The germline gives CDR1 SGDLS, CDR2 YYNGEE. The CDR3 loop is CASSVTVLTDTQYF. CDR3 in DNA: TGTGCCAGCAGCGTAACTGTCCTCACAGATACGCAGTATTTT.

This rearrangement joins TRBV6-1 to TRBJ2-1; 9 bases line up with TRBD2. The end of the DNA aligns better with TRBJ2-7, so the J call may be wrong. The length of the CDR3 is 16 residues. Germline V CDR1 and CDR2: MNHNS, SASEGT. This chain's CDR3 is CASSEIQRGVYNEQYF. Written as DNA, the CDR3 is TGTGCCAGCAGTGAAATCCAGCGGGGGGTCTACAATGAGCAGTACTTC.

The rearrangement uses TRBV20-1 and TRBJ2-3; 12 nucleotides match TRBD2. The CDR3 runs 15 residues. Germline CDR1 DFQATT, CDR2 SNEGSKA (reference sequence). V was pared by 1 base and J by 4 bases, with 3 bases of the junction left unmatched. The CDR3 here is CSARGLAGVSDTQYF. CDR3 DNA sequence: TGCAGTGCTAGAGGACTAGCGGGGGTATCAGATACGCAGTATTTT.

The rearrangement uses TRBV7-9 and TRBJ2-7; the D is unclear. Germline-derived CDR1 and CDR2 are SEHNR and FQNEAQ (reference sequence). The V and J ends lost 0 bases and 5 bases respectively, with 11 bases between them. CDR3 length: 14 amino acids. The CDR3: CASSLAGYRNEQYF. Written as DNA, the CDR3 is TGTGCCAGCAGCTTAGCAGGGTATAGGAACGAGCAGTACTTC.

This clonotype was counted between two and nine times. V gene TRBV7-2 combines with J gene TRBJ2-1; D is possibly TRBD1 (5 bases). Germline V lookup: CDR1 SGHTA, CDR2 FQGNSA. CDR3 length: 15 residues. V shed 0 bases and J shed 4 bases, with 10 bases lying between them. The chain's CDR3 is CASSLAAGLYNEQFF. CDR3 bases: TGTGCCAGCAGCTTAGCGGCAGGGCTATACAATGAGCAGTTCTTC. The entire variable domain, with the rest obtained from reference TRBV7-2 and TRBJ2-1, is as follows: GAGVSQSPSNKVTEKGKDVELRCDPISGHTALYWYRQSLGQGLEFLIYFQGNSAPDKSGLPSDRFSAERTGGSVSTLTIQRTQQEDSAVYLCASSLAAGLYNEQFFGPGTRLTVL.

V gene TRBV12-3 or TRBV12-4 combines with J gene TRBJ2-5, with D unclear. V was clipped by 3 bases and J by 2 bases, with 13 bases between them. The CDR3 consists of 15 residues. CDR3 sequence (DNA): TGTGCCAGCAGTTTTCTTTCCGGGCTGCAAGAGACCCAGTACTTC. Protein product: CASSFLSGLQETQYF.

The rearrangement joins TRBV28 to TRBJ2-1; 9 bases align to TRBD2. V lost 7 bases and J lost 4; bases outside the gene matches: 5. Germline CDR1 is MDHEN and CDR2 is SYDVKM. This CDR3 is 14 amino acids long. This CDR3 reads CASTPGLAYNEQFF. The CDR3 nucleotides are TGTGCCAGCACCCCGGGACTAGCTTACAATGAGCAGTTCTTC.

Ten or more counts support this clonotype. The V gene is TRBV28, the J gene TRBJ1-4, with 8 bases that match TRBD1. Germline assignment: CDR1 MDHEN and CDR2 SYDVKM. V lost 6 bases to trimming and J lost 12 bases; unmatched junction nucleotides: 3. CDR3 size: 11 residues. Here the CDR3 DNA reads TGTGCCAGCAGGGAGGGACAGGAACTGTTTTTT. Its translation is CASREGQELFF.

In DNA form, the CDR3 reads TGTGCCAGCAGTTTATTTGGGCAGGGAGGCGACAATGAGCAGTTCTTC. Translating it yields CASSLFGQGGDNEQFF. V and J are TRBV28 and TRBJ2-1, with D perhaps TRBD2 (6 bases). The CDR3 covers 16 residues. V dropped 1 base and J dropped 5 bases, with 15 bases sitting between them. In germline, CDR1 is MDHEN, CDR2 SYDVKM.

This clonotype appeared a few times. J is TRBJ2-4 and V is TRBV12-3 or TRBV12-4; D is ambiguous. The CDR3 sequence is 16 residues long. V dropped 7 bases and J dropped 0 bases, with 16 bases sitting between them. This chain's CDR3 is CASTSSLGLAKNIQYF. CDR3 DNA sequence: TGTGCCAGCACTTCTTCCCTCGGGTTAGCCAAAAACATTCAGTACTTC.

In this sample, this clonotype turned up once. The chain recombines TRBV6-1 with TRBJ1-1, with 12 bases that match TRBD1. V shed 6 bases and J 6 bases; nucleotides not matched to a gene: 8. Germline CDR1 is MNHNS and CDR2 is SASEGT. The CDR3 runs to 15 residues. CDR3 in DNA: TGTGCCAGCAGAACCGGGACAGGGGGCCGCTCTGAAGCTTTCTTT. Translation: CASRTGTGGRSEAFF.

The chain couples TRBV7-9 to TRBJ2-3, with D maybe TRBD1 (6 bases). Germline V CDR1 and CDR2: SEHNR, FQNEAQ (reference sequence). The CDR3 covers 12 residues. With 6 bases removed from V and 9 bases from J, the gap between germline ends came to 13 bases. CDR3 in DNA: TGTGCCAGCAGTAGAGGGACAAACACGCAGTATTTT. This codes for CASSRGTNTQYF.

V gene TRBV11-2 combines with J gene TRBJ2-7; D tentatively reads TRBD1 or TRBD2 (6 bases each). This CDR3 has 21 amino acids. V was clipped by 1 base and J by 7 bases, with 35 bases between them. Germline V CDR1 and CDR2: SGHAT, FQNNGV. CDR3 coding DNA: TGTGCCAGCAGCTTAGTTCGTGGGGGTCTAGGGGGGTCCAGCTCCTACAATGAGCAGTACTTC. Its protein is CASSLVRGGLGGSSSYNEQYF.

Only a few counts were recorded for this clonotype. The chain carries TRBV6-5 and TRBJ2-3; D is ambiguous. Germline assignment: CDR1 MNHEY and CDR2 SVGAGI. The V end was cut by 7 bases, the J end by 2 bases, with 13 bases between. CDR3 size: 14 residues. The CDR3 is CASKASLSTDTQYF. The CDR3 nucleotides are TGTGCCAGCAAAGCATCTCTCTCCACAGATACGCAGTATTTT.

The chain links TRBV29-1 to TRBJ1-2, with D uncertain. V lost 1 base and J 8 bases, leaving 14 bases between the germline ends. The CDR3 length is 13 residues. CDR1 SQVTM and CDR2 ANQGSEA come from the germline V gene. CDR3 bases: TGCAGCGTTGAAGTCACCGGGATAACGGGCTACACCTTC. This codes for CSVEVTGITGYTF.

This chain joins TRBV7-2 and TRBJ2-5; 9 nucleotides agree with TRBD2. The V and J ends lost 5 bases and 0 bases, in that order; junction bases with no gene match: 13. The V gene's germline CDR1 is SGHTA and CDR2 FQGNSA. The CDR3 consists of 18 residues. CDR3 coding DNA: TGTGCCAGCAGCCAAAGACTAGCGGTCACAGGATACCAAGAGACCCAGTACTTC. Translated: CASSQRLAVTGYQETQYF.

This chain links TRBV9 with TRBJ2-7, with no clear D. The length of the CDR3 is 15 residues. The V end was cut by 1 base, the J end by 0 bases, with 11 bases between. In germline, CDR1 is SGDLS, CDR2 YYNGEE. The CDR3 region has the DNA TGTGCCAGCAGCGTATCTCCACGTAACTCCTACGAGCAGTACTTC. It is translated as CASSVSPRNSYEQYF.

This clonotype showed up just a few times. This sequence joins TRBV9 and TRBJ2-7; TRBD2 agrees at 10 bases. The J call may not be correct, given that the DNA end is closer to TRBJ2-5. The CDR3 extends over 15 amino acids. From germline, CDR1 is SGDLS and CDR2 YYNGEE. The CDR3 DNA follows: TGTGCCAGCAGCAGCGGGGGGGCCTCTTTGGGGACCCAGTACTTC. The encoded protein is CASSSGGASLGTQYF.

This clonotype has only a few counts. The V call is TRBV11-1, the J call TRBJ2-3; TRBD2 matches at 13 bases. This CDR3 region has 16 residues. V trimming: 5 bases; J trimming: 6 bases; junction bases outside the gene matches: 8. CDR1 SGHAT and CDR2 FQDESV come from the germline V gene (reference sequence). The CDR3 DNA reads as TGTGCCAGCAGCCCGGGACTAGCGGGGAAGGCGGATACGCAGTATTTT. It encodes CASSPGLAGKADTQYF.

The chain joins TRBV9 to TRBJ2-1, with 10 bases fitting TRBD1. V shed 0 bases, J shed 6 bases, and the junction held 3 bases outside the gene matches. Germline V gene lookup returns CDR1 SGDLS and CDR2 YYNGEE. The CDR3 runs to 15 residues. The CDR3 DNA sequence: TGTGCCAGCAGCGTAGGGACAGGGGGTTTCAATGAGCAGTTCTTC. Protein: CASSVGTGGFNEQFF.